Below, 8 T cell receptor beta chains from the same sample are listed, as sequenced in a study of early T cells in non-severe SARS-CoV-2 infection. TCRdb reprocessed the 5' RACE reads via MiXCR and lists one record per CDR3 protein. The sample yields about 56,000 distinct CDR3 sequences, about 14% seen once. This specimen was whole blood, taken at baseline. The origin of the receptors is an adult who was a healthcare worker with PCR-confirmed SARS-CoV-2 infection or an uninfected control (not recorded which).

This clonotype was seen ten or more times. CDR3 DNA sequence: TGTGCCAGCAACCTAGAAGATCAGCCCCAGCATTTT. Residues: CASNLEDQPQHF. V usage is TRBV28 and J usage is TRBJ1-5, with D hard to call. Germline CDR1 and CDR2: MDHEN and SYDVKM. V lost 7 bases and J lost 5, with 9 bases in between. The CDR3 loop spans 12 amino acids.

The sample holds many counts of this clonotype. This chain uses TRBV3-1 with TRBJ2-7; D possibly corresponds to TRBD2 (5 bases). Germline lookup yields CDR1 LGHDT and CDR2 YNNKEL (reference sequence). Trimming left V 1 base short and J 5 bases short, with 12 bases between. CDR3 size: 14 residues. CDR3 DNA sequence: TGTGCCAGCAGCCAAGTCCCCGGGGTCCACGAGCAGTACTTC. It translates to CASSQVPGVHEQYF.

CDR3 nucleotide sequence: TGTGCCAGCAGCCCTACAGGGGTGGTAGCCAAAAACATTCAGTACTTC. Translated, it gives CASSPTGVVAKNIQYF. This sequence joins TRBV7-9 and TRBJ2-4, with TRBD1 identical over 7 bases. This CDR3 is built from 16 residues. The V gene's germline CDR1 is SEHNR and CDR2 FQNEAQ (reference sequence). V gave up 5 bases and J gave up 0 bases; unmatched junction bases: 7.

CDR3 DNA sequence: TGTGCCAGTATGGCTCCTAGCACAGATACGCAGTATTTT. It is translated as CASMAPSTDTQYF. The chain joins TRBV19 to TRBJ2-3; D gene unclear. CDR1 LNHDA and CDR2 SQIVND come from the germline V gene (reference sequence). Trimming removed 7 bases from V and 0 bases from J, with 8 bases in between. The CDR3 loop spans 13 amino acids.

The chain recombines TRBV18 with TRBJ1-2; no clear D. Looked up from germline, CDR1 is KGHSH and CDR2 is LQKENI. CDR3 length: 14 amino acids. With 6 bases removed from V and 2 bases from J, the gap between germline ends came to 13 bases. CDR3 in amino acids: CASSYSTDNYGYTF. Written as DNA, the CDR3 is TGTGCCAGCTCCTATAGTACGGACAACTATGGCTACACCTTC.

The chain uses TRBV12-3 or TRBV12-4 and TRBJ2-2; weak D call: TRBD2 (5 bases). V lost 3 bases, J lost 1 base, and 21 bases lay in between. The CDR3 covers 19 residues. Here the CDR3 reads CASSFDGPLWRMNTGELFF. Here the CDR3 DNA reads TGTGCCAGCAGTTTTGATGGGCCCCTTTGGAGGATGAACACCGGGGAGCTGTTTTTT.

This clonotype was observed a handful of times. The rearrangement joins TRBV4-1 to TRBJ1-6; D perhaps matches TRBD1 (6 bases). Germline V CDR1 and CDR2: MGHRA, YSYEKL. This CDR3 contains 17 residues. V lost 2 bases and J lost 10, with 21 bases in between. The CDR3 region is CASSQPSIGDMNSPLHF. The CDR3 DNA follows: TGCGCCAGCAGCCAACCCTCGATAGGGGACATGAACTCACCCCTCCACTTT.

This sequence joins TRBV14 and TRBJ2-7, with a possible D match to TRBD1 (5 bases). The V gene lost 4 bases and the J gene lost 2 bases, with 18 bases spanning the gap. The germline V gene encodes CDR1 SGHDN and CDR2 FVKESK. This CDR3 region has 16 residues. The CDR3 nucleotides are TGTGCCAGCAGCCCCCCCCTAGGTAGGGGAACCTACGAGCAGTACTTC. As protein: CASSPPLGRGTYEQYF.